This T cell receptor (beta chain) was retrieved from a study of shared clonotypes between healthy human individuals. Findings and caveats of the study: Donors were few, which limited the genetic and exposure-history diversity represented. Larger estimated richness was generally recorded for naive subsets relative to memory subsets.

On this clone itself: Its antigen is currently unknown.

Here immunoSEQ multiplex PCR was the method, and the copy in TCRdb shows in-frame clones only, minus some. The profile covers about 2.1 million clones, with about 93% appearing a single time and around 1.7% taken by the ten largest. Naive CD8 cells lacked CD45RO and underwent positive selection for CCR7, leaving out terminally differentiated effector memory CD45RA+ cells. This TCR was sampled from a man between 18 and 35 years old in good health. Some clones in this sample may be carry-over from other donors' samples. Sample: naive CD8+ T cells from PBMCs.

CDR3 protein: CASSQDLTSLGAFF. The CDR3 nucleotides are TGCGCCAGCAGCCAAGATCTGACCTCTTTGGGAGCTTTCTTT. The V and J genes are TRBV4-3 and TRBJ1-1; D is undetermined. The CDR3 is 14 residues long. Per the germline V gene, CDR1 is LGHNA and CDR2 is YSLEER. Trimming shortened V by 0 bases and J by 10 bases, and 15 bases separated the two germline ends.